Listed here are 20 T cell receptor beta chains from one sample, sequenced in a study of blood T cells in healthy people across ages. Next came a second PCR, run for 7 to 11 cycles, which used a sample-barcoded 5' primer along with a J-beta primer mix. TCRdb reanalysed the 5' RACE reads using MiXCR and keeps one entry per CDR3 protein. The sample has under 1,100,000 distinct CDR3 sequences; under 30% are singletons. These data were also reused for a study on T cells of mothers and their children.

Source material: blood. Receptors originate from a girl aged 2 to 10 in good health.

V usage is TRBV7-2 and J usage is TRBJ2-5; D gene ambiguous. The end of the DNA is better explained by TRBJ2-1, so the J call may be wrong. Germline CDR1 reads SGHTA; CDR2 reads FQGNSA. The CDR3 covers 15 residues. The CDR3 sequence: CASSLAMGREYEQFF. CDR3 nucleotide sequence: TGTGCCAGCAGCTTAGCTATGGGCCGAGAATATGAGCAGTTCTTC.

The chain links TRBV5-5 to TRBJ2-5, with 8 nucleotides matching TRBD1. In germline, CDR1 is SGHKS, CDR2 YYEKEE (reference sequence). The CDR3 contains 16 residues. V dropped 5 bases and J dropped 4; count of bases not matched to a gene: 13. The CDR3 DNA reads TGTGCCAGCAGGCTGAGGTCACTGGACAGGGCAGAGACCCAGTACTTC. Protein sequence: CASRLRSLDRAETQYF. Supplemented by reference TRBV5-5 and TRBJ2-5, the full variable domain reads DAGVTQSPTHLIKTRGQQVTLRCSPISGHKSVSWYQQVLGQGPQFIFQYYEKEERGRGNFPDRFSARQFPNYSSELNVNALLLGDSALYLCASRLRSLDRAETQYFGPGTRLLVL.

This clonotype was seen only a few times. The V and J genes are TRBV4-3 and TRBJ2-1; 9 nucleotides line up with TRBD2. Germline V CDR1 and CDR2: LGHNA, YSLEER. The CDR3 has 15 amino acids. The trim removed 1 base at V and 8 bases at J, leaving 6 bases unmatched. The CDR3 DNA sequence: TGCGCCAGCAGCCAAGTACGCGGGGGGGCTGATGAGCAGTTCTTC. This encodes CASSQVRGGADEQFF.

The V call is TRBV20-1, the J call TRBJ2-3; the D is unclear. CDR1 and CDR2 from the germline V gene are DFQATT and SNEGSKA (reference sequence). The V end lost 1 base, the J end lost 6 bases, and 8 bases lay between the germline ends. The CDR3 runs 12 residues. The CDR3: CSARVGRDTQYF. The CDR3 bases are TGCAGTGCTAGAGTAGGAAGGGATACGCAGTATTTT.

In DNA, the CDR3 is TGCAGTTTTAAGGGGTCGGGGGTCAATGAGCAGTTCTTC. Amino acids: CSFKGSGVNEQFF. J is TRBJ2-1 and V is TRBV20-1; D possibly corresponds to TRBD2 (6 bases). This CDR3 is built from 13 residues. The germline V and J ends were trimmed by 8 bases and 6 bases, with 17 bases remaining between them. Germline CDR1 reads DFQATT; CDR2 reads SNEGSKA (reference sequence).

Of note for this clonotype: At one of its ends the junction is not consistent with the germline gene, which may arise from a read error. The chain employs TRBV29-1 and TRBJ1-4, with 7 bases that match TRBD1. This CDR3 is 12 amino acids long. Germline V lookup: CDR1 SQVTM, CDR2 ANQGSEA. CDR3 sequence (DNA): TGCAGCCCCAGGGGGGTTAATGAAGAACTGTTTTTT. Translation: CSPRGVNEELFF.

Only a few counts were recorded for this clonotype. The gene calls are TRBV5-1 and TRBJ1-2, with a possible D match to TRBD1 (6 bases). V lost 0 bases and J 3 bases, leaving 15 bases between the germline ends. CDR3 size: 16 residues. The germline gives CDR1 SGHRS, CDR2 YFSETQ. CDR3 sequence reads: CASSLARQGPYYGYTF. The CDR3 bases are TGCGCCAGCAGCTTGGCCCGGCAGGGGCCGTACTATGGCTACACCTTC.

This clonotype has only a few counts. This CDR3 is missing its conserved last phenylalanine or tryptophan, likely due to a read error. The chain combines TRBV20-1 with TRBJ2-5; 7 positions agree with TRBD2. The CDR3 covers 12 residues. Germline V gene data show CDR1 as DFQATT and CDR2 as SNEGSKA (reference sequence). V trimming: 3 bases; J trimming: 5 bases; junction bases outside the gene matches: 3. The CDR3 sequence: CSARTSRETQYL. The DNA for the CDR3 is TGCAGTGCTAGGACTAGCCGGGAGACCCAGTACCTC.

This clonotype was seen more than once but under ten times. V is TRBV2 and J is TRBJ1-1; tentatively, D is TRBD1 (5 bases). V shed 5 bases and J shed 4 bases, with 20 bases lying between them. This CDR3 has 16 amino acids. The V gene's germline CDR1 is SNHLY and CDR2 FYNNEI. This CDR3 reads CASSLDTPALGTEAFF. In DNA, the CDR3 is TGTGCCAGCAGTCTGGACACCCCCGCCCTGGGCACTGAAGCTTTCTTT.

This chain uses TRBV29-1 with TRBJ1-2, with D unclear. Trimming pared 3 bases from V and 8 bases from J, leaving 13 bases between. The CDR3 runs to 12 residues. Germline V gene data show CDR1 as SQVTM and CDR2 as ANQGSEA. In DNA form, the CDR3 reads TGCAGCGTTGATGGTCCCCTGGAGGGCTACACCTTC. Amino acids: CSVDGPLEGYTF.

The V gene is TRBV10-2, the J gene TRBJ2-2, with 7 bases lining up with TRBD2. J gave up 6 bases and V 3 bases, and 7 bases lay outside the gene matches. This CDR3 is 15 amino acids long. The germline gives CDR1 WSHSY, CDR2 SAAADI. The CDR3 region has the DNA TGCGCCAGCAGTGAAAGAGAAAGCGGGGCCGGGGAGCTGTTTTTT. This gives the protein CASSERESGAGELFF.

The sample holds a few counts of this clonotype. The chain recombines TRBV27 with TRBJ1-1; 7 bases fit TRBD1. CDR3 length: 16 residues. V trimming: 6 bases; J trimming: 6 bases; junction bases outside the gene matches: 16. Germline V gene sequence: CDR1 MNHEY, CDR2 SMNVEV (reference sequence). The DNA of the CDR3 is TGTGCCAGCAGCTCCATCGGGGCAGGGGGTGGGTCTGAAGCTTTCTTT. Protein: CASSSIGAGGGSEAFF.

As for this clonotype: One junction end disagrees with the germline gene, perhaps due to a read error. The gene calls are TRBV11-2 and TRBJ2-5, with D perhaps being TRBD1 or TRBD2 (5 bases each). In germline, CDR1 is SGHAT, CDR2 FQNNGV. There are 14 residues in the CDR3. The CDR3 region has the DNA TGTGCCAGCAGCCCGGGACGGAGCCAAGAGACCAAGTACTTC. Translated: CASSPGRSQETKYF.

This clonotype was counted a few times. This sequence joins TRBV6-6 and TRBJ2-5; D ambiguous. The end of the DNA fits TRBJ2-7 better, so the J call may be wrong. The CDR3 is made up of 14 amino acids. CDR1 is MNHNY, CDR2 SVGAGI, per germline (reference sequence). CDR3 in DNA: TGTGCCAGCAGTTTAACGAAAATTCCCTACGAGCAGTACTTC. It codes for CASSLTKIPYEQYF.

This clonotype was counted between two and nine times. J is TRBJ2-5 and V is TRBV5-1, with 11 bases identical to TRBD2. The J call may be incorrect, as the DNA end agrees better with TRBJ2-7. This CDR3 is 14 amino acids long. Per the germline V gene, CDR1 is SGHRS and CDR2 is YFSETQ. The CDR3 spells CASSLTSGRLEQYF. The CDR3 region has the DNA TGCGCCAGCAGCTTAACTAGCGGGAGACTCGAGCAGTACTTC.

The chain carries TRBV2 and TRBJ2-5, with D unclear. The CDR3 sequence is 13 residues long. Germline CDR1 is SNHLY and CDR2 is FYNNEI. V lost 8 bases and J lost 5, with 15 bases in between. The CDR3 DNA sequence: TGTGCCAGCTACAAGGTCTTGGAGGAGACCCAGTACTTC. This sequence encodes CASYKVLEETQYF.

This clonotype was seen only a few times. The chain combines TRBV12-3 or TRBV12-4 with TRBJ2-7; D is unresolved. The CDR3 spans 13 residues. The V and J ends lost 7 bases and 6 bases respectively, with 16 bases between them. The CDR3 loop reads CASNLGLTGEQYF. The CDR3 coding sequence is TGTGCCAGCAACTTAGGCTTGACGGGCGAGCAGTACTTC.

The V and J genes are TRBV20-1 and TRBJ2-3; 8 nucleotides agree with TRBD2. The CDR3 extends over 16 amino acids. Germline V gene sequence: CDR1 DFQATT, CDR2 SNEGSKA (reference sequence). V shed 0 bases and J 0 bases; nucleotides not matched to a gene: 5. As DNA, the CDR3 is TGCAGTGCTAGAGACCTCTTAGCGGGAAGCACAGATACGCAGTATTTT. Protein product: CSARDLLAGSTDTQYF.

This clonotype has more than one count but fewer than ten. This CDR3 is CSAISGRSTDTQYF. The CDR3 nucleotides are TGCAGTGCTATAAGCGGGAGAAGCACAGATACGCAGTATTTT. The chain recombines TRBV20-1 with TRBJ2-3, with 8 bases matching TRBD2. The V segment lost 4 bases and the J segment 0 bases; nucleotides outside the gene matches: 3. Looked up from germline, CDR1 is DFQATT and CDR2 is SNEGSKA (reference sequence). The CDR3 is 14 amino acids.

Worth noting for this clonotype: Because the CDR3's place on the DNA is in doubt, the DNA is left out and the CDR3 is given as listed by TCRdb. V is TRBV7-8 and J is TRBJ2-5; the DNA was not compared with TRBD1, the D call given in the table. The germline V gene has CDR1 SGHVS and CDR2 FQNEAQ. Inclusive of both ends, the CDR3 amounts to 14 amino acids. CDR3 protein: CASSFGPGGETQYF.